This paragraph covers one T cell receptor beta chain sequence. Its matching antigen is unknown. This sample was included in a study of blood T cells in healthy people across ages. The CDR3 sequence is 14 residues long. From germline, CDR1 is KGHDR and CDR2 SFDVKD. V lost 9 bases to trimming and J lost 2 bases, with 13 bases between them. Findings of the study overall: Leaving the PBMCs unsorted stopped any conclusive comparison of naive versus antigen-experienced cells. Diversity of TCR beta per million T cells declined in a roughly linear way with age. A greater number of naive CD4+ cells and higher diversity distinguished long-lived donors from aged donors.

Then a second PCR, running roughly 6 to 12 cycles, was carried out with a sample-barcoded 5' primer and a J-beta primer mix. Every sample gave at least 3 million paired-end reads containing CDR3. TCRdb called the 5' RACE reads again in MiXCR, with one record for every CDR3 protein. This sample carries fewer than 2 million distinct CDR3 sequences, 30% to 40% of them seen once, and the ten largest clones take roughly 23%. The sample consisted of blood. This TCR derives from a human donor in good health. The V and J genes are TRBV24-1 and TRBJ2-1; D possibly corresponds to TRBD1 (5 bases). The CDR3 DNA follows: TGTGCCACCGGGTCCCTGGGGCCCTACAATGAGCAGTTCTTC. Residues: CATGSLGPYNEQFF.